These 26 T cell receptor beta chains were sequenced from one sample in a study of cytomegalovirus exposure and HLA in healthy donors. PCR was performed using 60 Vbeta and 13 Jbeta primers. TCRdb keeps only in-frame clones here, not all; method: immunoSEQ multiplex PCR. Here the sample spans about 42,000 clones, approximately 55% being singletons. The sequenced sample was PBMCs. Receptors originate from a human donor in good health.

The V gene is TRBV11-3, the J gene TRBJ2-1; D is undetermined. The germline V gene has CDR1 SGHNT and CDR2 YENEEA. The CDR3 loop spans 9 amino acids. The V end lost 5 bases, the J end lost 14 bases, and 7 bases lay between the germline ends. The CDR3 reads CASSLSEFF. CDR3 nucleotide sequence: TGTGCCAGCAGCCTATCTGAGTTCTTC.

The V and J genes are TRBV7-8 and TRBJ1-2, with D perhaps matching TRBD1 (6 bases). CDR1 SGHVS and CDR2 FQNEAQ come from the germline V gene. V was pared by 5 bases and J by 5 bases, with 15 bases between. The CDR3 sequence is 14 residues long. The CDR3: CASSLAGTTYGYTF. In DNA form, the CDR3 reads TGTGCCAGCAGCCTCGCCGGGACAACGTATGGCTACACCTTC.

The DNA of the CDR3 is TGTGCCAGTAGTGAGACTAGCGGGGGGGCTCGTGAGACCCAGTACTTC. Translation gives CASSETSGGARETQYF. This rearrangement joins TRBV19 to TRBJ2-5, with TRBD2 matching over 14 bases. V gave up 5 bases and J gave up 5 bases; unmatched junction bases: 7. CDR1 and CDR2 (germline): LNHDA, SQIVND (reference sequence). The CDR3 is 16 amino acids.

J is TRBJ2-7 and V is TRBV29-1; 7 bases are a match to TRBD2. V shed 6 bases, J shed 2 bases, and the junction held 1 base outside the gene matches. CDR1 SQVTM and CDR2 ANQGSEA come from the germline V gene. The CDR3 runs to 11 residues. The CDR3 protein is CSVAGTYEQYF. The CDR3 bases are TGCAGCGTAGCGGGGACCTACGAGCAGTACTTC.

The J gene is TRBJ1-1, the V gene TRBV28, with 8 bases lining up with TRBD1. V dropped 5 bases and J dropped 7; count of bases not matched to a gene: 12. Germline assignment: CDR1 MDHEN and CDR2 SYDVKM. CDR3 length equals 15 residues. CDR3 in DNA: TGTGCCAGCAGTCCCAATGGACAGGGCGTCTATGAAGCTTTCTTT. Translating gives CASSPNGQGVYEAFF.

In this sample, this clone turned up a few times. This chain uses TRBV28 with TRBJ1-2; D not resolved. The germline V gene encodes CDR1 MDHEN and CDR2 SYDVKM. This CDR3 has 14 residues. V was clipped by 3 bases and J by 4 bases, with 12 bases between them. The CDR3 nucleotides read TGTGCCAGCAGTTTTGGCGGCGGCGGCTATGGCTACACCTTC. It yields the protein CASSFGGGGYGYTF.

This clone has more than one count but fewer than ten. The chain joins TRBV27 to TRBJ2-7; TRBD1 matches at 10 bases. Germline V gene lookup returns CDR1 MNHEY and CDR2 SMNVEV (reference sequence). Trimming cost V 4 bases and J 0 bases; bases outside gene matches: 3. The CDR3 has 15 residues. The DNA of the CDR3 is TGTGCCAGCAGTTCGGACAGGGGGTACTCCTACGAGCAGTACTTC. Protein sequence: CASSSDRGYSYEQYF.

This clone was recorded a few times. J is TRBJ2-2 and V is TRBV7-2; D call uncertain. Germline V gene lookup returns CDR1 SGHTA and CDR2 FQGNSA. Trimming removed 1 base from V and 6 bases from J, with 6 bases in between. The CDR3 extends over 13 amino acids. Here the CDR3 reads CASSLGPPGELFF. The CDR3 DNA sequence: TGTGCCAGCAGCTTAGGGCCGCCCGGGGAGCTGTTTTTT.

This clone was seen a few times. The chain has TRBV4-1 and TRBJ2-7; 7 bases are shared with TRBD2. The CDR3 spans 15 residues. Germline trimming cut 1 base from V and 3 bases from J; bases unmatched to any gene: 6. The germline V gene encodes CDR1 MGHRA and CDR2 YSYEKL. The CDR3 sequence is CASSQAGSSGYEQYF. The CDR3 DNA sequence: TGCGCCAGCAGCCAAGCGGGTTCTAGCGGCTACGAGCAGTACTTC.

The genes are TRBV18 and TRBJ2-7, with a weak D call TRBD2 (6 bases). There are 13 residues in the CDR3. Trimming cost V 3 bases and J 1 base, with 7 bases left between them. Germline V gene sequence: CDR1 KGHSH, CDR2 LQKENI. CDR3 region: CASSPGTSYEQYF. CDR3 coding DNA: TGTGCCAGCTCACCCGGGACTTCCTACGAGCAGTACTTC.

The rearrangement uses TRBV18 and TRBJ1-1; 7 positions agree with TRBD1. With 3 bases clipped from V and 3 bases from J, the junction kept 1 base outside the gene matches. Germline V gene data show CDR1 as KGHSH and CDR2 as LQKENI. The CDR3 contains 13 residues. CDR3 nucleotide sequence: TGTGCCAGCTCACCCACAGGGGACACTGAAGCTTTCTTT. Protein sequence: CASSPTGDTEAFF. The whole variable domain, remainder taken from reference TRBV18 and TRBJ1-1, is NAGVMQNPRHLVRRRGQEARLRCSPMKGHSHVYWYRQLPEEGLKFMVYLQKENIIDESGMPKERFSAEFPKEGPSILRIQQVVRGDSAAYFCASSPTGDTEAFFGQGTRLTVV.

This clone occurred a few times. The V and J genes are TRBV9 and TRBJ1-4; possibly TRBD1 for D (5 bases). V lost 2 bases, J lost 8 bases, and 16 bases lay in between. Germline CDR1 is SGDLS and CDR2 is YYNGEE. The CDR3 is 15 residues long. CDR3 DNA sequence: TGTGCCAGCAGCGTCGAAGGGGCGCGGGGGGAAAAACTGTTTTTT. This translates into CASSVEGARGEKLFF. Variable domain in full (rest from reference TRBV9 and TRBJ1-4): DSGVTQTPKHLITATGQRVTLRCSPRSGDLSVYWYQQSLDQGLQFLIQYYNGEERAKGNILERFSAQQFPDLHSELNLSSLELGDSALYFCASSVEGARGEKLFFGSGTQLSVL.

The gene calls are TRBV2 and TRBJ1-5; 9 nucleotides agree with TRBD1. Germline loops: CDR1 SNHLY, CDR2 FYNNEI. This CDR3 comprises 14 residues. J lost 2 bases, V lost 4 bases, and 0 bases had no gene match. In DNA, the CDR3 is TGTGCCAGCAGTGGACAGGGGGGCAATCAGCCCCAGCATTTT. It codes for CASSGQGGNQPQHF.

This clone was recorded a few times. The genes are TRBV28 and TRBJ1-5; 7 nucleotides line up with TRBD1. There are 15 residues in the CDR3. The J segment lost 6 bases and the V segment lost 1 base, leaving 6 bases of the junction unmatched. Looked up from germline, CDR1 is MDHEN and CDR2 is SYDVKM. The CDR3 region is CASSLLTGQFQPQHF. CDR3 bases: TGTGCCAGCAGTTTATTGACAGGGCAATTTCAGCCCCAGCATTTT.

The chain couples TRBV6-1 to TRBJ1-5; 7 nucleotides match TRBD1. Germline loops: CDR1 MNHNS, CDR2 SASEGT. Trimming took 5 bases from V and 2 from J; bases not matched to a gene: 3. The CDR3 is 14 amino acids. The CDR3 sequence is CASSHRGRNQPQHF. CDR3 nucleotide sequence: TGTGCCAGCAGTCACAGGGGACGCAATCAGCCCCAGCATTTT.

The chain couples TRBV19 to TRBJ2-3, with a possible D match to TRBD2 (6 bases). Trimming took off 10 bases at V and 2 bases at J, with 10 bases between the two ends. From germline, CDR1 is LNHDA and CDR2 SQIVND (reference sequence). This CDR3 spans 12 amino acids. The CDR3 reads CAIRLDTDTQYF. The CDR3 DNA reads as TGTGCCATTCGACTAGACACAGATACGCAGTATTTT.

The V call is TRBV28, the J call TRBJ2-1, with 11 bases that match TRBD2. The CDR3 contains 14 residues. V gave up 3 bases and J gave up 9 bases; unmatched junction bases: 4. CDR1 is MDHEN, CDR2 SYDVKM, per germline. CDR3 in amino acids: CASSFSGGGREQFF. In DNA, the CDR3 is TGTGCCAGCAGTTTTAGCGGGGGGGGTCGTGAGCAGTTCTTC. The whole variable domain, remainder taken from reference TRBV28 and TRBJ2-1, is DVKVTQSSRYLVKRTGEKVFLECVQDMDHENMFWYRQDPGLGLRLIYFSYDVKMKEKGDIPEGYSVSREKKERFSLILESASTNQTSMYLCASSFSGGGREQFFGPGTRLTVL.

The CDR3 sequence: CASSQDPGANEKLFF. The CDR3 nucleotides are TGTGCCAGCAGCCAAGACCCAGGGGCTAATGAAAAACTGTTTTTT. The rearrangement joins TRBV4-2 to TRBJ1-4; D is perhaps TRBD1 (6 bases). Trimming removed 0 bases at V and 3 bases at J, with 8 bases between. The CDR3 totals 15 residues. Germline CDR1 is LGHNA and CDR2 is YNFKEQ.

The chain joins TRBV5-1 to TRBJ1-2; D unresolved. Germline CDR1 SGHRS, CDR2 YFSETQ. The length of the CDR3 is 13 residues. V was clipped by 0 bases and J by 2 bases, with 5 bases between them. Here the CDR3 reads CASSLGLNYGYTF. CDR3 coding DNA: TGCGCCAGCAGCTTGGGCCTAAACTATGGCTACACCTTC.

The chain carries TRBV4-3 and TRBJ2-1; tentatively, D is TRBD1 (5 bases). The germline V gene encodes CDR1 LGHNA and CDR2 YSLEER. The V gene lost 0 bases and the J gene lost 6 bases, with 9 bases spanning the gap. This CDR3 is built from 14 residues. CDR3 sequence: CASSQEGASNEQFF. In DNA, the CDR3 is TGCGCCAGCAGCCAAGAAGGGGCGAGCAATGAGCAGTTCTTC.

For this clone: At one end, the junction sequence differs from germline, possibly due to a read error. The chain recombines TRBV27 with TRBJ2-3, with 11 bases lining up with TRBD2. The CDR3 extends over 17 amino acids. Germline-derived CDR1 and CDR2 are MNHEY and SMNVEV (reference sequence). The CDR3 loop is CANSFLKTSGVTDTQYF. CDR3 coding DNA: TGTGCCAACAGTTTTTTAAAGACTAGCGGGGTGACAGATACGCAGTATTTT.

V is TRBV14 and J is TRBJ1-5, with unresolved D. CDR3 size: 15 residues. Germline V gene data show CDR1 as SGHDN and CDR2 as FVKESK. V lost 4 bases and J lost 2, with 12 bases in between. The chain's CDR3 is CASSLGGSGNQPQHF. In DNA, the CDR3 is TGTGCCAGCAGCCTAGGTGGGAGTGGCAATCAGCCCCAGCATTTT. Complete variable domain (other parts from reference TRBV14 and TRBJ1-5): EAGVTQFPSHSVIEKGQTVTLRCDPISGHDNLYWYRRVMGKEIKFLLHFVKESKQDESGMPNNRFLAERTGGTYSTLKVQPAELEDSGVYFCASSLGGSGNQPQHFGDGTRLSIL.

This clone has more than one count but fewer than ten. V gene TRBV6-6 combines with J gene TRBJ1-1; 10 positions match TRBD1. The J segment lost 7 bases and the V segment lost 2 bases, leaving 1 base of the junction unmatched. Germline V gene sequence: CDR1 MNHNY, CDR2 SVGAGI (reference sequence). The CDR3 has 13 residues. This CDR3 is CASSYGTGVEAFF. The CDR3 bases are TGTGCCAGCAGTTACGGGACAGGGGTTGAAGCTTTCTTT.

The chain couples TRBV27 to TRBJ2-7, with 10 bases lining up with TRBD2. V trimming: 0 bases; J trimming: 1 base; junction bases outside the gene matches: 3. The length of the CDR3 is 16 residues. Germline V gives CDR1 MNHEY, CDR2 SMNVEV (reference sequence). The CDR3: CASSLSLAGVSYEQYF. In nucleotides, the CDR3 is TGTGCCAGCAGTTTATCCCTAGCGGGAGTATCCTACGAGCAGTACTTC.

The CDR3 nucleotides are TGTGCCAGCAGTTACTCACCCGGGACAGCGTACAATGAGCAGTTCTTC. Protein: CASSYSPGTAYNEQFF. V is TRBV6-5 and J is TRBJ2-1; 7 bases are shared with TRBD1. Germline values: CDR1 MNHEY, CDR2 SVGAGI. Losses at the gene ends were 0 bases for V and 4 bases for J; bases not matched to a gene: 6. The CDR3 spans 16 residues.

There are a few counts of this clone. The rearrangement uses TRBV7-6 and TRBJ2-7; TRBD2 aligns across 7 bases. The CDR3 loop spans 15 amino acids. The junction had 8 bases not matched to a gene; V was cut back by 4 bases and J by 2 bases. Germline CDR1 SGHVS, CDR2 FNYEAQ. The CDR3, as DNA: TGTGCCAGCAGCTCCCAGGGTAGCGGGCCCTACGAGCAGTACTTC. Translating gives CASSSQGSGPYEQYF.